This T cell receptor beta chain was identified during a study of OX40 agonist ivuxolimab in advanced cancers. Study-wide results and limits: Circulating CD4+ and CD8+ T cells showed clonal expansion by week 6 at 0.1 to 3.0 mg/kg.

The timepoints at which blood was sampled were baseline, cycle 4 day 1, and cycle 7 day 1. The CDR3 has 13 residues. Germline V gene sequence: CDR1 MDHEN, CDR2 SYDVKM. With 7 bases clipped from V and 8 bases from J, the junction kept 10 bases outside the gene matches. This clone was counted a single time. Its antigen is as yet unknown. TCRdb keeps only in-frame clones here, not all; method: immunoSEQ multiplex PCR. This table holds tens of thousands of clones, roughly 87% found once. This chain uses TRBV28 with TRBJ1-2, with 7 bases lining up with TRBD1. The sample in question was CD4+ or CD8+ T cells sorted from blood, obtained in a trial of the OX40 agonist ivuxolimab. The sequence derives from an adult with an advanced solid tumor such as melanoma, head and neck, liver or kidney cancer. CDR3 DNA sequence: TGTGCCAGCACCCTATCGACAGGGAGAGGCTACACCTTC. Translation: CASTLSTGRGYTF.